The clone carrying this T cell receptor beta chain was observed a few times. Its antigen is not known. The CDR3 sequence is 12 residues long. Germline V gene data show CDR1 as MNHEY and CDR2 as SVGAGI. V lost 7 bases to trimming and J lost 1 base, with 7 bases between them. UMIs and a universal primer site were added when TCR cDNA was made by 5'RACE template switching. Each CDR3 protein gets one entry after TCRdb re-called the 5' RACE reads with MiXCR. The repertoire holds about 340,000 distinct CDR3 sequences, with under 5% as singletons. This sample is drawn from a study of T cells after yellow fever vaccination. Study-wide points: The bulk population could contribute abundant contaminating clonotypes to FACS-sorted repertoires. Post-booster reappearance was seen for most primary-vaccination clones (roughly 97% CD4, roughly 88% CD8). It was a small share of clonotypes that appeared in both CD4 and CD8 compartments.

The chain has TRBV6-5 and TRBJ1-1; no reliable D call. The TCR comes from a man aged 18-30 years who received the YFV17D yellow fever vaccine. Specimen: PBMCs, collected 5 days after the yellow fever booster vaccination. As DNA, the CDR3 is TGTGCCAGCACAAACACGAACACTGAAGCTTTCTTT. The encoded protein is CASTNTNTEAFF.